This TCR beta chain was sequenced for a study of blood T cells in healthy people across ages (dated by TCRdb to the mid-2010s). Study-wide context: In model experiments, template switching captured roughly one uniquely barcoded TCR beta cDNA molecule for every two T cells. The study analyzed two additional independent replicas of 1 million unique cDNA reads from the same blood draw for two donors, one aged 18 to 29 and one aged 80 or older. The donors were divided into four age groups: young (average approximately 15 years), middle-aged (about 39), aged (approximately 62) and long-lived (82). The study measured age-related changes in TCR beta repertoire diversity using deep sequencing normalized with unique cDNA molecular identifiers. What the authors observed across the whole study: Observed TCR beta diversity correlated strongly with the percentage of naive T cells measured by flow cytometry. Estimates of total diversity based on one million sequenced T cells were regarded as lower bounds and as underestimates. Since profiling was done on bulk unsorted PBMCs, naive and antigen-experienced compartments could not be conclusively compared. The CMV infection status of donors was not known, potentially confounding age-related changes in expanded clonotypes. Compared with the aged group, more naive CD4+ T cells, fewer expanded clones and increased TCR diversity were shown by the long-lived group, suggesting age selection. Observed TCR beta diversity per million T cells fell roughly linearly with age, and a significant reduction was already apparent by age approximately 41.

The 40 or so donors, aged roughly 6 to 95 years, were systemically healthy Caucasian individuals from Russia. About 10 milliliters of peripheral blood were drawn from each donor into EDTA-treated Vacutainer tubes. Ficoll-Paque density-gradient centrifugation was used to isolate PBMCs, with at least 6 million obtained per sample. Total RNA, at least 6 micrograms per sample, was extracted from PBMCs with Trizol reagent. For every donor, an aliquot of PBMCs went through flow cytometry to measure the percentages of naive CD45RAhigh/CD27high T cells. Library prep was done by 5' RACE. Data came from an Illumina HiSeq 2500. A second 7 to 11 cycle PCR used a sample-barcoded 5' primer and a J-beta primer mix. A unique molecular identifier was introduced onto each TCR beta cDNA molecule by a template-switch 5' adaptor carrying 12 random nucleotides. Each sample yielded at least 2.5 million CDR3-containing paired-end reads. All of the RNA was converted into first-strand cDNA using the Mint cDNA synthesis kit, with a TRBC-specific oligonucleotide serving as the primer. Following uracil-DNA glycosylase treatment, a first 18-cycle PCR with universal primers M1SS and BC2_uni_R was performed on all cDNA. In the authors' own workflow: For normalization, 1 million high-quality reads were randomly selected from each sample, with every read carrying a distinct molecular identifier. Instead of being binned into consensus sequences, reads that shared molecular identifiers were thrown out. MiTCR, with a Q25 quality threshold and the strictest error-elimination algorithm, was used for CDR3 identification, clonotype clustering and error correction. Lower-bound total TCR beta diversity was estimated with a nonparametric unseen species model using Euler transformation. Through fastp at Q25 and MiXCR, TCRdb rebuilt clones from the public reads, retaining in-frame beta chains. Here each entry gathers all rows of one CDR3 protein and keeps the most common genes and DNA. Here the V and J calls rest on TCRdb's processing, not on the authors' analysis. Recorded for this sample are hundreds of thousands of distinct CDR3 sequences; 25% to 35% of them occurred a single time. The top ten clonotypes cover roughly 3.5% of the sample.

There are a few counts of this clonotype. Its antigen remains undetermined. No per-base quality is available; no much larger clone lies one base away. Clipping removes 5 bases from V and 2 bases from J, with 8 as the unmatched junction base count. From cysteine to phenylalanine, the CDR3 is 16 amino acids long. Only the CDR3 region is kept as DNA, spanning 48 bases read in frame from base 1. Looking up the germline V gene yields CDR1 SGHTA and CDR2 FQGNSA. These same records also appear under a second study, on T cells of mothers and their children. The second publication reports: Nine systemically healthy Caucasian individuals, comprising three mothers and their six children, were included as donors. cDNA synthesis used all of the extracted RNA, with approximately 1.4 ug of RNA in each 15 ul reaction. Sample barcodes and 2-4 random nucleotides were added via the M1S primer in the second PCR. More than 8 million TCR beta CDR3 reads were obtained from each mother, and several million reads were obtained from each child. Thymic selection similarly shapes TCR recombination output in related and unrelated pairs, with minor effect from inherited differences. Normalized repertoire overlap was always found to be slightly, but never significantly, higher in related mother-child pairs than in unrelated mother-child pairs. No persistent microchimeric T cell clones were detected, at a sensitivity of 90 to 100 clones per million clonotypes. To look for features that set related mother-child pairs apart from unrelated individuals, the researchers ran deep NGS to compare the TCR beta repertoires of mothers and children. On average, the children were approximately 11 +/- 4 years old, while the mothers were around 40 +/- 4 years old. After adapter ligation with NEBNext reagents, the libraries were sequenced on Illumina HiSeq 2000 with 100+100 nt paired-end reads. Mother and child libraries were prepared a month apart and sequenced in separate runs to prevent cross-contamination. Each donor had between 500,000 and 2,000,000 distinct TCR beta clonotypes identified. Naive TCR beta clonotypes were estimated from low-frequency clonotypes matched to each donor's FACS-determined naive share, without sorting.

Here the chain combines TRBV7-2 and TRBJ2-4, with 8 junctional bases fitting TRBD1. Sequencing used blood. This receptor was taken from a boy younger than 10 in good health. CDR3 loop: CASSPRTGLTKNIQYF. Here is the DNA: TGTGCCAGCAGCCCCAGGACAGGGTTAACCAAAAACATTCAGTACTTC.